This T cell receptor beta chain appears in the sequencing data of a study of beta chain features in type 1 diabetes. Background on the study: The examined sorted cells totaled about 110 million across samples. Study observations and caveats: Moderately but significantly shorter TCRB CDR3s were found in Type 1 diabetes patients in all four CD4+ subsets.

Sequenced material consisted of expressed TCRB transcripts (all of the isolated RNA was reverse transcribed). Clones were sequenced by immunoSEQ multiplex PCR, and TCRdb holds only the in-frame ones, with some missing. The table records about 99,000 clones, 25% to 35% of them present only once. This clone showed up just a few times. Its antigen is still unknown. The CDR3 is 13 residues long. Per germline, CDR1 MNHNS and CDR2 SASEGT. V lost 5 bases and J lost 2, with 9 bases in between. Via CD45RO/CCR7/CD25/CD127/CD95/CD27, cells of the CD4+ naive, central memory, regulatory and stem cell-like memory subsets were sorted.

Input material: central memory CD4+ T cells from blood. This sequence originates from a young woman with type 1 diabetes. The chain has TRBV6-1 and TRBJ1-2; D remains unclear. The CDR3 protein is CASSSTENYGYTF. The CDR3, as DNA: TGTGCCAGCAGTTCTACAGAGAACTATGGCTACACCTTC.